These 27 T cell receptor beta chains came from one sample sequenced in a study of CD8 T cells in ankylosing spondylitis. TCRdb reprocessed the 5' RACE reads with MiXCR, giving one entry per CDR3 protein. The table records about 250,000 distinct CDR3 sequences, about 20% of them present only once. The sample comprised blood, either unsorted or a sorted T cell fraction (not recorded which). The source is a male donor with ankylosing spondylitis or in good health (not recorded which).

The chain is built from TRBV6-2 or TRBV6-3 and TRBJ2-1; D is possibly TRBD1 or TRBD2 (5 bases each). Trimming took off 5 bases at V and 3 bases at J, with 14 bases between the two ends. The CDR3 is made up of 15 amino acids. CDR1 and CDR2 from the germline V gene are MNHEY and SVGEGT. CDR3 protein: CASSAPGRDYNEQFF. The CDR3 region has the DNA TGTGCCAGCAGTGCGCCGGGACGGGACTACAATGAGCAGTTCTTC.

The table lists this clonotype with a few counts. The rearrangement links TRBV4-1 to TRBJ2-7; 11 positions match TRBD2. Germline CDR1 is MGHRA and CDR2 is YSYEKL. The CDR3 covers 18 residues. V trimming: 2 bases; J trimming: 6 bases; junction bases outside the gene matches: 15. Here the CDR3 reads CASSQHGSTGTSGTEQYF. DNA for the CDR3: TGCGCCAGCAGCCAACATGGAAGTACCGGGACTAGCGGAACCGAGCAGTACTTC.

This clonotype has only a few counts. One end of the junction is discordant with germline, which a read error may explain. This chain joins TRBV7-7 and TRBJ2-1; D not resolved. The CDR3 contains 18 residues. CDR1 is SSHAT, CDR2 FNYEAQ, per germline (reference sequence). This CDR3 reads CASSPDTGLATSYNEQFF. DNA for the CDR3: TGTGCTAGCAGCCCCGATACCGGGCTGGCAACGAGCTACAATGAGCAGTTCTTC.

This clonotype was found a few times. The chain has TRBV25-1 and TRBJ1-4; D ambiguous. The CDR3 runs to 14 residues. The germline V and J ends were trimmed by 4 bases and 5 bases, with 11 bases remaining between them. Germline loops: CDR1 MGHDK, CDR2 SYGVNS. This chain's CDR3 is CASSVRSSNEKLFF. The CDR3 DNA reads TGTGCCAGCAGTGTCCGGTCCTCGAATGAAAAACTGTTTTTT.

This clonotype has only a few counts. The chain joins TRBV6-1 to TRBJ1-6; D may be TRBD1 (5 bases). V was pared by 5 bases and J by 10 bases, with 15 bases between. This CDR3 is 14 amino acids long. In germline, CDR1 is MNHNS, CDR2 SASEGT. The CDR3 here is CASSRGAWGSPLHF. For the CDR3, the DNA is TGTGCCAGCAGTAGAGGGGCGTGGGGATCACCCCTCCACTTT.

This clonotype came up a few times. The V gene is TRBV7-3, the J gene TRBJ1-4, with D possibly matching TRBD1 (5 bases). The CDR3 is 15 residues long. V lost 4 bases and J 8 bases, leaving 17 bases between the germline ends. In germline, CDR1 is SGHTA, CDR2 FQGTGA. The CDR3: CASSSWDGRREKLFF. CDR3 DNA sequence: TGTGCCAGCAGCTCCTGGGACGGTAGGCGGGAAAAACTGTTTTTT.

The table lists this clonotype with a count of one. The rearrangement joins TRBV5-1 to TRBJ1-2, with D maybe TRBD1 (5 bases). Trimming left V 0 bases short and J 7 bases short, with 10 bases between. The CDR3 is made up of 13 amino acids. The germline V gene has CDR1 SGHRS and CDR2 YFSETQ. The CDR3 spells CASSLAGSGGYTF. The CDR3 nucleotides read TGCGCCAGCAGCTTGGCAGGGTCGGGTGGCTACACCTTC.

This chain connects TRBV29-1 to TRBJ2-3, with no clear D. CDR3 length equals 13 residues. V was shortened by 1 base and J by 6 bases, with 11 bases between the two germline ends. Germline values: CDR1 SQVTM, CDR2 ANQGSEA. The CDR3 loop reads CSVEVILTDTQYF. The CDR3 DNA sequence: TGCAGCGTTGAAGTCATTTTAACGGATACGCAGTATTTT.

The J gene is TRBJ1-2, the V gene TRBV11-2; the D gene is possibly TRBD1 (5 bases). Germline CDR1 reads SGHAT; CDR2 reads FQNNGV. Deletions cut 6 bases from V and 4 bases from J, with 9 bases between. The CDR3 length is 12 residues. The CDR3 sequence: CASRGEAYGYTF. In nucleotides, the CDR3 is TGTGCCAGCAGAGGGGAGGCCTATGGCTACACCTTC.

The chain recombines TRBV6-2 or TRBV6-3 with TRBJ2-1; no clear D. Trimming took 5 bases from V and 2 from J, leaving 10 bases between them. Germline V gives CDR1 MNHEY, CDR2 SVGEGT. This CDR3 is 14 amino acids long. CDR3 amino acids: CASSAEDPYNEQFF. The DNA of the CDR3 is TGTGCCAGCAGTGCCGAGGACCCCTACAATGAGCAGTTCTTC.

This clonotype was detected only a few times. The chain links TRBV12-3 or TRBV12-4 to TRBJ2-5; 7 bases map to TRBD2. The V segment lost 2 bases and the J segment 3 bases; nucleotides outside the gene matches: 6. CDR3 size: 15 residues. CDR3 nucleotide sequence: TGTGCCAGCAGTTTAAGGGCTAGCGGAAAAGAGACCCAGTACTTC. Translation: CASSLRASGKETQYF.

This clonotype was seen a handful of times. CDR3 in DNA: TGCAGCGTTGATTCGACTACCTACAATGAGCAGTTCTTC. As protein: CSVDSTTYNEQFF. V usage is TRBV29-1 and J usage is TRBJ2-1; a weak D match, TRBD2 (5 bases). The CDR3 is made up of 13 amino acids. V lost 3 bases to trimming and J lost 2 bases, with 8 bases between them. Looked up from germline, CDR1 is SQVTM and CDR2 is ANQGSEA.

Notes on this clonotype: A junction end diverges from the germline sequence, so it may reflect a read error. The rearrangement joins TRBV7-2 to TRBJ1-1; weak D call: TRBD1 (6 bases). This CDR3 is 15 amino acids long. Germline V lookup: CDR1 SGHTA, CDR2 FQGNSA. The CDR3 spells CASSLNPGANAEAFF. The DNA of the CDR3 is TGTGCCAGCAGCTTGAATCCGGGGGCGAACGCTGAAGCTTTCTTT.

The CDR3 sequence is CATSGQDDSYNEQFF. As DNA, the CDR3 is TGTGCCACCAGTGGACAGGACGACTCCTACAATGAGCAGTTCTTC. This chain joins TRBV24-1 and TRBJ2-1, with D possibly matching TRBD1 (6 bases). Between the trimmed V and J ends, which lost 5 bases and 0 bases, there was a span of 10 bases. Looked up from germline, CDR1 is KGHDR and CDR2 is SFDVKD. The CDR3 has 15 residues.

This chain's CDR3 is CAISESKRLAVSYNEQFF. For the CDR3, the DNA is TGTGCCATCAGTGAGTCGAAACGGCTAGCGGTCTCCTACAATGAGCAGTTCTTC. The rearrangement uses TRBV10-3 and TRBJ2-1; 7 positions agree with TRBD2. V lost 0 bases and J lost 0; bases outside the gene matches: 8. Germline V gives CDR1 ENHRY, CDR2 SYGVKD. The CDR3 has 18 residues.

This clonotype was recorded at least ten times. The chain uses TRBV10-1 and TRBJ2-7; 10 positions match TRBD2. The CDR3 spans 15 residues. Germline V gives CDR1 WNHNN, CDR2 SYGVQD (reference sequence). Trimming removed 3 bases from V and 3 bases from J; junction bases left unmatched: 5. The DNA for the CDR3 is TGCGCCAGCAGTGATCTAGCGGGAGCGGGCTACGAGCAGTACTTC. Its protein product is CASSDLAGAGYEQYF.

This clonotype came up many times. V and J are TRBV2 and TRBJ2-5; TRBD1 matches at 11 bases. The CDR3 consists of 14 residues. The V gene's germline CDR1 is SNHLY and CDR2 FYNNEI. V lost 6 bases, J lost 2 bases, and 2 bases stayed unmatched. The CDR3 nucleotides are TGTGCCAGCAGGGGACAGGGGGGACAAGAGACCCAGTACTTC. Translation gives CASRGQGGQETQYF.

V gene TRBV11-2 combines with J gene TRBJ2-7; D is undetermined. Germline V gene sequence: CDR1 SGHAT, CDR2 FQNNGV. The CDR3 runs to 12 residues. Trimming took off 4 bases at V and 4 bases at J, with 8 bases between the two ends. The CDR3 region is CASSSLLYEQYF. DNA of the CDR3: TGTGCCAGCAGCTCGTTACTTTACGAGCAGTACTTC.

With respect to this clonotype: Compared with germline, one end of the junction differs, possibly owing to a read error. This rearrangement joins TRBV20-1 to TRBJ2-2; 12 bases align to TRBD2. CDR1 and CDR2 (germline): DFQATT, SNEGSKA (reference sequence). The length of the CDR3 is 20 residues. This CDR3 is CSARGAPSGRALDDTGELCF. Written as DNA, the CDR3 is TGCAGTGCAAGAGGGGCCCCTAGCGGGAGGGCCTTAGATGACACCGGGGAGCTGTGTTTT.

This sequence joins TRBV12-3 or TRBV12-4 and TRBJ2-1; D is unresolved. This CDR3 spans 11 amino acids. V was clipped by 7 bases and J by 3 bases, with 4 bases between them. The CDR3 DNA reads as TGTGCCAGCACCTACTACAATGAGCAGTTCTTC. Residues: CASTYYNEQFF.

This clonotype occurred many times. The chain joins TRBV27 to TRBJ2-1; 11 bases are shared with TRBD1. The ends lost 5 bases at V and 7 bases at J; junction bases unmatched: 7. This CDR3 region has 15 residues. Germline V gene sequence: CDR1 MNHEY, CDR2 SMNVEV (reference sequence). DNA of the CDR3: TGTGCCAGCAGTGGACGGGACAGGGGGTCAAATGAGCAGTTCTTC. This translates into CASSGRDRGSNEQFF.

There are a few counts of this clonotype. The rearrangement uses TRBV12-3 or TRBV12-4 and TRBJ2-1, with a tentative D call TRBD2 (5 bases). CDR3 length equals 17 residues. V was shortened by 6 bases and J by 5 bases, with 23 bases between the two germline ends. This CDR3 is CASSPAWRATNNNEQFF. CDR3 DNA sequence: TGTGCCAGCAGCCCGGCCTGGCGGGCCACGAACAACAATGAGCAGTTCTTC.

This clonotype was counted ten times or more. The rearrangement uses TRBV6-1 and TRBJ2-1; D possibly corresponds to TRBD1 (6 bases). The germline V and J ends were trimmed by 6 bases and 7 bases, with 19 bases remaining between them. The CDR3 totals 15 residues. Germline assignment: CDR1 MNHNS and CDR2 SASEGT. The DNA for the CDR3 is TGTGCCAGCAGCCTTGGGGGCTGGGGTCAGAATGAGCAGTTCTTC. Translated: CASSLGGWGQNEQFF.

The chain uses TRBV6-2 or TRBV6-3 and TRBJ2-5; possibly TRBD2 for D (6 bases). The length of the CDR3 is 17 residues. The V end was cut by 0 bases, the J end by 0 bases, with 14 bases between. Germline values: CDR1 MNHEY, CDR2 SVGEGT. This CDR3 is CASSYSPRETYQETQYF. The CDR3 DNA follows: TGTGCCAGCAGTTACTCTCCCCGGGAGACGTACCAAGAGACCCAGTACTTC.

This clonotype was counted ten times or more. This rearrangement joins TRBV20-1 to TRBJ2-1, with TRBD2 matching 7 bases. V lost 0 bases to trimming and J lost 3 bases; unmatched junction nucleotides: 5. The CDR3 is 15 amino acids. Germline lookup yields CDR1 DFQATT and CDR2 SNEGSKA (reference sequence). The CDR3 here is CSARDDGGSYNEQFF. CDR3 DNA sequence: TGCAGTGCTAGAGATGACGGGGGGAGCTACAATGAGCAGTTCTTC.

This sequence joins TRBV27 and TRBJ2-7; 9 bases align to TRBD1. The J segment lost 4 bases and the V segment lost 8 bases, leaving 12 bases of the junction unmatched. The CDR3 consists of 15 residues. Germline CDR1 reads MNHEY; CDR2 reads SMNVEV (reference sequence). In DNA, the CDR3 is TGTGCCAGCTCCTCTGGTGGGGACAGGGTTTACGAGCAGTACTTC. Residues: CASSSGGDRVYEQYF.

This chain connects TRBV12-3 or TRBV12-4 to TRBJ2-1; 13 bases are shared with TRBD2. CDR3 length equals 15 residues. After removal of 5 bases from V and 6 bases from J, the junction contained 4 bases not matched to a gene. The chain's CDR3 is CASSRLAGGGNEQFF. The CDR3 coding sequence is TGTGCCAGCAGTAGACTAGCGGGAGGTGGCAATGAGCAGTTCTTC.